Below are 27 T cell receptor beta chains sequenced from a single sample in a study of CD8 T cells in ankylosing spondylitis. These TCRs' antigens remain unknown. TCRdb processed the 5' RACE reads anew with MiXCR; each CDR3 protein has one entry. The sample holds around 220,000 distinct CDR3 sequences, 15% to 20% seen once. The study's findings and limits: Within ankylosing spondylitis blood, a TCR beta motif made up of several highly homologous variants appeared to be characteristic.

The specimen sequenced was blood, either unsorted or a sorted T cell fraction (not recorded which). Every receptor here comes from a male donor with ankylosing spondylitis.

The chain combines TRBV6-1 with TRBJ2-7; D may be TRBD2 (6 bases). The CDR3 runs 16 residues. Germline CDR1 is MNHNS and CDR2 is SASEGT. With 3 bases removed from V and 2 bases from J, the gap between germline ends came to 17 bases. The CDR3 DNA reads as TGTGCCAGCAGTGACCCGGTATCGCGGGGAACCTACGAGCAGTACTTC. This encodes CASSDPVSRGTYEQYF.

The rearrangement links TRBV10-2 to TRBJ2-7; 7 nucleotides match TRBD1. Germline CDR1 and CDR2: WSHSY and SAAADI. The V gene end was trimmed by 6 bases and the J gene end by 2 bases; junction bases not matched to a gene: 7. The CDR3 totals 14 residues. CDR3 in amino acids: CASRLTGLAYEQYF. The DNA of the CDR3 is TGCGCCAGCAGGTTGACAGGGTTGGCCTACGAGCAGTACTTC.

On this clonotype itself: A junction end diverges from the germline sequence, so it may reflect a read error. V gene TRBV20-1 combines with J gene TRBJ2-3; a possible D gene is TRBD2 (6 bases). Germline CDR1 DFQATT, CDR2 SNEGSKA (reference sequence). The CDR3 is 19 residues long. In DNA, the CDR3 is TGCTGTGCTAGAGATAGTTTGGGCTTAGACCCTAAGGGAGGAAATACGCAGTATTTT. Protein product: CCARDSLGLDPKGGNTQYF.

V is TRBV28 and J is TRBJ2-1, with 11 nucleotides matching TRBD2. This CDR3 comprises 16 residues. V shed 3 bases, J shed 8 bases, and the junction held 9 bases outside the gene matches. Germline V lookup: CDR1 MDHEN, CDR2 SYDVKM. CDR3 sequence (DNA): TGTGCCAGCAGTTTCGAGTCGCTAGCGGGAGGTTATGAGCAGTTCTTC. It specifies CASSFESLAGGYEQFF.

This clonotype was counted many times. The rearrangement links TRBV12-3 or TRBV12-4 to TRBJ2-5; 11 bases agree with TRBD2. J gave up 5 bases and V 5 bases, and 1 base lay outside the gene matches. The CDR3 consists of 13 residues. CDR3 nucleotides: TGTGCCAGCAGTCCTAGCGGGAGGGAGACCCAGTACTTC. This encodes CASSPSGRETQYF.

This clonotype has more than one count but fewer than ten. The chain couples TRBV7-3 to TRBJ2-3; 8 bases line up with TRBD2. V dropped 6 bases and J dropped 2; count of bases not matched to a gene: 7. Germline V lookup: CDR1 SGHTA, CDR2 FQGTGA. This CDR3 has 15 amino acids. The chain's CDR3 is CASRRSGAYTDTQYF. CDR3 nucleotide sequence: TGTGCCAGCAGACGTAGCGGGGCCTACACAGATACGCAGTATTTT.

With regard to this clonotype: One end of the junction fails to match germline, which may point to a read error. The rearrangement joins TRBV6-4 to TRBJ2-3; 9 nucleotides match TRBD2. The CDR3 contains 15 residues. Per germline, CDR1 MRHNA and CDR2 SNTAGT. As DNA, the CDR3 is TGTGCCAGCAGTGACAGAGCGGGGGGCACCGATACGCAGTATTTT. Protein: CASSDRAGGTDTQYF.

The CDR3, as DNA: TGTGCCAGCAGTGGCAAAGGGGGTTTTGAAGCTTTCTTT. It encodes CASSGKGGFEAFF. V gene TRBV25-1 combines with J gene TRBJ1-1; D perhaps matches TRBD1 (6 bases). This CDR3 has 13 amino acids. Germline CDR1 reads MGHDK; CDR2 reads SYGVNS. The ends were cut back, 4 bases at V and 7 bases at J, with 13 bases in the middle.

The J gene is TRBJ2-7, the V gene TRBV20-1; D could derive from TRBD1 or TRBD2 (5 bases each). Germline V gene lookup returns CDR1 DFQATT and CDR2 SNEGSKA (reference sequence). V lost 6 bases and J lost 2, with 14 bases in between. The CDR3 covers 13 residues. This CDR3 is CSAKGRNAYEQYF. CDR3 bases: TGCAGTGCCAAGGGACGTAATGCCTACGAGCAGTACTTC.

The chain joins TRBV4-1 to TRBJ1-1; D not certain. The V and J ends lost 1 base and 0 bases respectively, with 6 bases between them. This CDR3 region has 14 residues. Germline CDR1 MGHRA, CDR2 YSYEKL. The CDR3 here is CASSQAAMNTEAFF. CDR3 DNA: TGCGCCAGCAGCCAAGCAGCTATGAACACTGAAGCTTTCTTT.

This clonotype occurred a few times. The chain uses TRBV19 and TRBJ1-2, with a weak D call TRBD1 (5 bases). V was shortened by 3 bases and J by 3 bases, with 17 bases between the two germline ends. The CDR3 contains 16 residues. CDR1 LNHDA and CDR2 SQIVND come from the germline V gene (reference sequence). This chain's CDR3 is CASSILSTEIYYGYTF. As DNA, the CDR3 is TGTGCCAGTAGTATCTTATCGACAGAGATTTACTATGGCTACACCTTC.

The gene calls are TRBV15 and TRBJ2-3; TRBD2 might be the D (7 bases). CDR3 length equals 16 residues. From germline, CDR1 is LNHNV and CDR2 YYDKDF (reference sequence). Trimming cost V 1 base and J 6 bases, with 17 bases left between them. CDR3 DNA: TGTGCCACCAGCAGAGTAGGGGGGGGTCGTGAGGATACGCAGTATTTT. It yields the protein CATSRVGGGREDTQYF.

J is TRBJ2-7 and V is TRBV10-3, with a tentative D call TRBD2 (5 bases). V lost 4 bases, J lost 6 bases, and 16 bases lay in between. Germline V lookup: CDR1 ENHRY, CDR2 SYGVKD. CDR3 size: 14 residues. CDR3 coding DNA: TGTGCCATCAGTGGGTGGACTCTAGGGTCCGAGCAGTACTTC. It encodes CAISGWTLGSEQYF.

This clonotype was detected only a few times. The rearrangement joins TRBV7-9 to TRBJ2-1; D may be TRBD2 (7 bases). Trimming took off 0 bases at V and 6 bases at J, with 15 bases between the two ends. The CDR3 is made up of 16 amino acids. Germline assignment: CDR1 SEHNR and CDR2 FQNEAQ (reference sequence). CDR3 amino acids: CASSLALQGRGNEQFF. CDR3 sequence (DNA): TGTGCCAGCAGCTTAGCGCTGCAGGGGAGGGGCAATGAGCAGTTCTTC.

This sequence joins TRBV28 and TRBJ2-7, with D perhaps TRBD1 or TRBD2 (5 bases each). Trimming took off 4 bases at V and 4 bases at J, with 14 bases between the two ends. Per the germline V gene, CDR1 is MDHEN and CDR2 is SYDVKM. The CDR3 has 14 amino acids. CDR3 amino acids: CASSSPGPNYEQYF. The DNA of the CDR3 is TGTGCCAGCAGTTCGCCGGGACCAAATTACGAGCAGTACTTC.

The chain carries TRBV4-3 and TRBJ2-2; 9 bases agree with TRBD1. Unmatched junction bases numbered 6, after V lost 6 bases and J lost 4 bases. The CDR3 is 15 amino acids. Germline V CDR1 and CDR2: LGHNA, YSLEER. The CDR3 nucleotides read TGCGCCAGCAGTCCCGGGACAGGGATCACCGGGGAGCTGTTTTTT. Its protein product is CASSPGTGITGELFF.

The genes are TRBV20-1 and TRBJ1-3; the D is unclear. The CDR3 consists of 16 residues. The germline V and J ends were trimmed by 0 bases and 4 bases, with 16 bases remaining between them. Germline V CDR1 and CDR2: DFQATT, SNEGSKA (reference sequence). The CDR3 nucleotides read TGCAGTGCTAGAGATCTTTGGGGTGTGGAAGGAAACACCATATATTTT. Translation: CSARDLWGVEGNTIYF.

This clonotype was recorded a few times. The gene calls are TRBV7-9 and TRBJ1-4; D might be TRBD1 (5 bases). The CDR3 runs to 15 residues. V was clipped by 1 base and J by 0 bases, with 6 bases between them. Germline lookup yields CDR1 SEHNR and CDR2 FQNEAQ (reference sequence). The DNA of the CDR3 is TGTGCCAGCAGCTTAGTGGGGCCAACTAATGAAAAACTGTTTTTT. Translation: CASSLVGPTNEKLFF.

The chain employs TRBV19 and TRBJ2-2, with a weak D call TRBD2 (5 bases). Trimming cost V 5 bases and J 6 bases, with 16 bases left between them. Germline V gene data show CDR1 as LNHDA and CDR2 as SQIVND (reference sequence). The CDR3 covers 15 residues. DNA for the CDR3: TGTGCCAGTAGTCCGGCACTAGTTTGGGCCGGGGAGCTGTTTTTT. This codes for CASSPALVWAGELFF.

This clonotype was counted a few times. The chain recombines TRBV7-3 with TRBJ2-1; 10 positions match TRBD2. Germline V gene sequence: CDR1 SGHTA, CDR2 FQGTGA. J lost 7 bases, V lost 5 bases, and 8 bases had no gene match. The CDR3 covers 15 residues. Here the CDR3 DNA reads TGTGCCAGCAGCCCTAGCGGGAGCCGGGGGAATGAGCAGTTCTTC. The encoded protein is CASSPSGSRGNEQFF.

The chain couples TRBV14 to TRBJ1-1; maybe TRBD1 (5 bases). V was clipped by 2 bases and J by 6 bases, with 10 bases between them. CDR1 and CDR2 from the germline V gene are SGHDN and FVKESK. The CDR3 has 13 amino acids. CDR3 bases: TGTGCCAGCAGCCAAAGGGGTCTGGCTGAAGCTTTCTTT. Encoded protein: CASSQRGLAEAFF. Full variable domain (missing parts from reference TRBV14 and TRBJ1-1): EAGVTQFPSHSVIEKGQTVTLRCDPISGHDNLYWYRRVMGKEIKFLLHFVKESKQDESGMPNNRFLAERTGGTYSTLKVQPAELEDSGVYFCASSQRGLAEAFFGQGTRLTVV.

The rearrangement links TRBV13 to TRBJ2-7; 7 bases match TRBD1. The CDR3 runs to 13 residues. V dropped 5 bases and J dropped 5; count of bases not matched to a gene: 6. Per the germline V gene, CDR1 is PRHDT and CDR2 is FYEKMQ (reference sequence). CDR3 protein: CASSVGTANEQYF. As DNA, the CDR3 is TGTGCCAGCAGCGTCGGGACAGCTAACGAGCAGTACTTC.

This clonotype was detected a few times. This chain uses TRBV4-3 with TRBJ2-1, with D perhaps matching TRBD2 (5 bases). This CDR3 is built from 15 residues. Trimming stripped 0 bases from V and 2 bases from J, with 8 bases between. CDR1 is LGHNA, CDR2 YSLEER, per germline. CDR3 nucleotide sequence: TGCGCCAGCAGCCAAGATCGGGGAGCCTACAATGAGCAGTTCTTC. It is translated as CASSQDRGAYNEQFF.

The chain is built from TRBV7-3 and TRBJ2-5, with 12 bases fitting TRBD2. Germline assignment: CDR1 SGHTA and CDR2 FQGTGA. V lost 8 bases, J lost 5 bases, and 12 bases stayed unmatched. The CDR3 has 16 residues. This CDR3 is CASASSGGASWETQYF. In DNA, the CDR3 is TGTGCCAGCGCGTCTAGCGGGGGGGCCTCCTGGGAGACCCAGTACTTC.

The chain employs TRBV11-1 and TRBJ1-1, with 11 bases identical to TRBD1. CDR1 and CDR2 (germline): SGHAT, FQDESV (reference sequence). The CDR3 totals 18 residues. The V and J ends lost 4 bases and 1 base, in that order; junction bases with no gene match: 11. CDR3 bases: TGTGCCAGCAGCTCGCCGGGACAGGGGGTTGCTTGGAACACTGAAGCTTTCTTT. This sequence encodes CASSSPGQGVAWNTEAFF.

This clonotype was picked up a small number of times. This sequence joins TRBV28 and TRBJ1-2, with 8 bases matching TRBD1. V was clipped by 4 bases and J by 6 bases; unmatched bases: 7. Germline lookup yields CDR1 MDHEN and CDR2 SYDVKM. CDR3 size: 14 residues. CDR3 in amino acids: CASSSFRGPNGYTF. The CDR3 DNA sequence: TGTGCCAGCAGTTCTTTCAGGGGGCCTAATGGCTACACCTTC.

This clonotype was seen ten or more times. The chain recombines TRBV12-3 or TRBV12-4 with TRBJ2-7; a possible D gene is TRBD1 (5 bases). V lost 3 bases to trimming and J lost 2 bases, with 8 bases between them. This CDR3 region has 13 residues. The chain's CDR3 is CASSFPGTYEQYF. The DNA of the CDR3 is TGTGCCAGCAGTTTCCCAGGGACCTACGAGCAGTACTTC.